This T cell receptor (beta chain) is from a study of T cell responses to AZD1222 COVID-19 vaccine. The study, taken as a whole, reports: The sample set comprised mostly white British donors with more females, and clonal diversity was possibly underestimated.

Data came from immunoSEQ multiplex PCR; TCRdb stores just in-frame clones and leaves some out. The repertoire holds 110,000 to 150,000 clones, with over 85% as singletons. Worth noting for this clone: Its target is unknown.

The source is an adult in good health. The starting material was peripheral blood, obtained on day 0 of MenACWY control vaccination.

CDR3 nucleotide sequence: TGTGCCAGCAGCCAGACAGCATCTGGAAACACCATATATTTT. Translation gives CASSQTASGNTIYF. This sequence joins TRBV7-9 and TRBJ1-3; D perhaps matches TRBD1 (5 bases). CDR1 and CDR2 from the germline V gene are SEHNR and FQNEAQ (reference sequence). The CDR3 length is 14 residues. Trimming stripped 5 bases from V and 1 base from J, with 9 bases between.